This T cell receptor (beta chain) appears in the sequencing data of a study of Graves' ophthalmopathy and Graves' hyperthyroidism. The germline CDR1 and CDR2 sequences are SGHTA and FQGTGA. CDR3 length: 13 residues. Between the trimmed V and J ends, which lost 0 bases and 8 bases, there was a span of 10 bases. TCR beta CDR3 regions were amplified from RNA transcripts. HTBI-primed RT-PCR formed the first round, and a multiplex PCR formed the second. MiXCR, run by TCRdb on the multiplex PCR reads, gives a single entry per CDR3 protein. The repertoire holds about 1.2 million distinct CDR3 sequences, with about 40% as singletons. This clonotype was seen ten or more times.

The rearrangement uses TRBV7-3 and TRBJ1-2; tentatively, D is TRBD1 (6 bases). The sequenced sample consisted of peripheral blood or thyroid tissue (not recorded which). This TCR was sampled from an adult man with Graves' hyperthyroidism. CDR3 residues: CASSLTAGEGYTF. The DNA of the CDR3 is TGTGCCAGCAGCTTAACCGCAGGGGAAGGCTACACCTTC.